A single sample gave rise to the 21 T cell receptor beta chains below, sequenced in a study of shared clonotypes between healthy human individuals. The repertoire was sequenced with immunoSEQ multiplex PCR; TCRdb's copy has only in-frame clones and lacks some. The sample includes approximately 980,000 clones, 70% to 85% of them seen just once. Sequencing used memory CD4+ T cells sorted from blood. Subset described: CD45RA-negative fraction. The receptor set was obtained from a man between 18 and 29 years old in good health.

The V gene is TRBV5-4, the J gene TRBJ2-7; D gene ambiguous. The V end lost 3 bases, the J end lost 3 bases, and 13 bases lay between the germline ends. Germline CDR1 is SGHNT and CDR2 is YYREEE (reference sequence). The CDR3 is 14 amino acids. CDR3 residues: CASSSNSDGYEQYF. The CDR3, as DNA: TGTGCCAGCAGCTCTAATTCAGACGGCTACGAGCAGTACTTC.

This CDR3 is CASSLARTTNEQFF. CDR3 nucleotides: TGTGCCAGCAGCTTGGCCCGGACCACCAATGAGCAGTTCTTC. V usage is TRBV5-6 and J usage is TRBJ2-1; D not resolved. The CDR3 is 14 residues long. Germline CDR1 reads SGHDT; CDR2 reads YYEEEE. V lost 0 bases, J lost 6 bases, and 10 bases lay in between.

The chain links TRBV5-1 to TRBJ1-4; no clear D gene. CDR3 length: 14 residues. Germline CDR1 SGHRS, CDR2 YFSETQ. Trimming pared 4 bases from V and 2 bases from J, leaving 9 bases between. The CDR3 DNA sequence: TGCGCCAGCAGCATACAGCCCACTAATGAAAAACTGTTTTTT. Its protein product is CASSIQPTNEKLFF.

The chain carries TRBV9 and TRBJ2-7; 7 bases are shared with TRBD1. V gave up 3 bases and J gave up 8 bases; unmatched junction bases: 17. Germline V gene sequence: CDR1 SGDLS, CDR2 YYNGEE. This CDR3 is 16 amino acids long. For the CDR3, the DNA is TGTGCCAGCAGCGAGGGACAGTCGACGAAGGGGGAGCAGCAGTACTTC. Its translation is CASSEGQSTKGEQQYF.

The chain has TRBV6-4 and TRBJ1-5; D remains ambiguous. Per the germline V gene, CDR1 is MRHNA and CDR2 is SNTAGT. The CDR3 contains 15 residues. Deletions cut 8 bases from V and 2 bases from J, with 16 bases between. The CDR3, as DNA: TGTGCCAGCGATGGGAAGGGCACTGGCAATCAGCCCCAGCATTTT. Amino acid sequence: CASDGKGTGNQPQHF.

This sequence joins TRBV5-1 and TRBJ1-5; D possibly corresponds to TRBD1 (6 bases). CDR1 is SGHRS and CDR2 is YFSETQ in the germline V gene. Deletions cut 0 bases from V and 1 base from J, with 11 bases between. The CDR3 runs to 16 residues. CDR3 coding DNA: TGCGCCAGCAGCTTGGCGGGGGCTGGGAGCAATCAGCCCCAGCATTTT. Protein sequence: CASSLAGAGSNQPQHF.

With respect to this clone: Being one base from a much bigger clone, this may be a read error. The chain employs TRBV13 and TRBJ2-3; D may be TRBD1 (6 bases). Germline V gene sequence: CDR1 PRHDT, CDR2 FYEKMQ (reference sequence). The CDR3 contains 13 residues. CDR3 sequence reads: CASSRTQGDMQYF. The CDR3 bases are TGTGCCAGCAGCCGTACACAGGGAGATATGCAGTATTTT. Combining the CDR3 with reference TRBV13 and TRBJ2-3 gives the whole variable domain AAGVIQSPRHLIKEKRETATLKCYPIPRHDTVYWYQQGPGQDPQFLISFYEKMQSDKGSIPDRFSAQQFSDYHSELNMSSLELGDSALYFCASSRTQGDMQYFGPGTRLTVL.

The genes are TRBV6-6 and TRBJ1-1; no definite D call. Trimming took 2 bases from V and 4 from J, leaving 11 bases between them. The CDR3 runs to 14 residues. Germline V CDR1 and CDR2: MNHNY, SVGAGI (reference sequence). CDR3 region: CASSYRGGGTEAFF. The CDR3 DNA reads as TGTGCCAGCAGTTACCGGGGTGGTGGCACTGAAGCTTTCTTT.

The CDR3 nucleotides are TGTGCCAGCAGCCCCCGGACTAGCGGGAGGGGCAATGAGCAGTTCTTC. Encoded protein: CASSPRTSGRGNEQFF. The rearrangement uses TRBV27 and TRBJ2-1; 15 bases match TRBD2. V lost 6 bases, J lost 6 bases, and 6 bases stayed unmatched. The CDR3 loop spans 16 amino acids. From germline, CDR1 is MNHEY and CDR2 SMNVEV (reference sequence).

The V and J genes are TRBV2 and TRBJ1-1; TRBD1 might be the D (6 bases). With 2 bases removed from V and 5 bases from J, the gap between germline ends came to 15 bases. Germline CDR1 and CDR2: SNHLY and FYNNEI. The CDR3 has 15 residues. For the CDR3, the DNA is TGTGCCAGCAGTGAACAGGGGACGCGGGGGACTGAAGCTTTCTTT. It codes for CASSEQGTRGTEAFF. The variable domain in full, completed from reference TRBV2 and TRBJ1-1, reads EPEVTQTPSHQVTQMGQEVILRCVPISNHLYFYWYRQILGQKVEFLVSFYNNEISEKSEIFDDQFSVERPDGSNFTLKIRSTKLEDSAMYFCASSEQGTRGTEAFFGQGTRLTVV.

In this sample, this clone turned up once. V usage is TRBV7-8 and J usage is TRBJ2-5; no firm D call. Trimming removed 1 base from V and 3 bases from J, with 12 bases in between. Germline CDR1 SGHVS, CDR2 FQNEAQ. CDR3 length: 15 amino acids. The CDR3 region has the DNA TGTGCCAGCAGCTTAGTTGCGGCCAACAAAGAGACCCAGTACTTC. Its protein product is CASSLVAANKETQYF.

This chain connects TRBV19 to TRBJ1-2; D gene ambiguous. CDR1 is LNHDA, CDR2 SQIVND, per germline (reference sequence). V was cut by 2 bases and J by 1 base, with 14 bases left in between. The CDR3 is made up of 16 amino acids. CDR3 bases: TGTGCCAGTAGTATAACCCTGGCAGCATTTAACTATGGCTACACCTTC. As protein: CASSITLAAFNYGYTF.

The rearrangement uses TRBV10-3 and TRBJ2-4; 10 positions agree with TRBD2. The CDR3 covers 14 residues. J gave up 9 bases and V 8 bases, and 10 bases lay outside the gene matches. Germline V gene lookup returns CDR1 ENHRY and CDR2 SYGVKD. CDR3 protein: CAIGGAGGFGIQYF. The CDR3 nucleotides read TGTGCCATCGGCGGAGCGGGAGGGTTCGGCATTCAGTACTTC.

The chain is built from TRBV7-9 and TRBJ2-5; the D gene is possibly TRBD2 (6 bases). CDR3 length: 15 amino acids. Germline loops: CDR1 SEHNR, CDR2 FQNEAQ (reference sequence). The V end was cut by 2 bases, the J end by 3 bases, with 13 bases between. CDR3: CASSLRLVGEETQYF. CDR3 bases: TGTGCCAGCAGCTTAAGACTAGTAGGGGAAGAGACCCAGTACTTC. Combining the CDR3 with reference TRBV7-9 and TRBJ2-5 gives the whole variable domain DTGVSQNPRHKITKRGQNVTFRCDPISEHNRLYWYRQTLGQGPEFLTYFQNEAQLEKSRLLSDRFSAERPKGSFSTLEIQRTEQGDSAMYLCASSLRLVGEETQYFGPGTRLLVL.

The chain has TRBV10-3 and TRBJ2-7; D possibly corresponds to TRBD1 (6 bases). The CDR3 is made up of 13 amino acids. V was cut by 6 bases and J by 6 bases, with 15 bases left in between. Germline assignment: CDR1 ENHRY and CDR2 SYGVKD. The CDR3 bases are TGTGCCATCAGCCGACAGGTGACGGGCGAGCAGTACTTC. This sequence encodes CAISRQVTGEQYF.

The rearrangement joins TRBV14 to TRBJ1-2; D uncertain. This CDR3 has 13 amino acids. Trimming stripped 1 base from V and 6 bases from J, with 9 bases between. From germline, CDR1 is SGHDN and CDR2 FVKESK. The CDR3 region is CASSQVVSDGYTF. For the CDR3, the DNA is TGTGCCAGCAGCCAAGTTGTGAGCGATGGCTACACCTTC.

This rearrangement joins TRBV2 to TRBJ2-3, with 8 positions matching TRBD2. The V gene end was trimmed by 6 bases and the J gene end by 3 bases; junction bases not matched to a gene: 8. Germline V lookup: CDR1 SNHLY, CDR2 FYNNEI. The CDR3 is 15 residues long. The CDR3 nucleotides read TGTGCCAGCAGCAAACCGGGACTAGGAACAGATACGCAGTATTTT. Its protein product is CASSKPGLGTDTQYF. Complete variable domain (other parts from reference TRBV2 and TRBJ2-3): EPEVTQTPSHQVTQMGQEVILRCVPISNHLYFYWYRQILGQKVEFLVSFYNNEISEKSEIFDDQFSVERPDGSNFTLKIRSTKLEDSAMYFCASSKPGLGTDTQYFGPGTRLTVL.

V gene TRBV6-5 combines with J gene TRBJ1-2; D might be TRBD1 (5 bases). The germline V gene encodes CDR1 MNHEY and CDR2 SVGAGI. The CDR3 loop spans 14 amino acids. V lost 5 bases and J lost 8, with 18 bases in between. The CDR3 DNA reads TGTGCCAGCAGTCACGGGGCGGGTATAGAAGGCTACACCTTC. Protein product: CASSHGAGIEGYTF.

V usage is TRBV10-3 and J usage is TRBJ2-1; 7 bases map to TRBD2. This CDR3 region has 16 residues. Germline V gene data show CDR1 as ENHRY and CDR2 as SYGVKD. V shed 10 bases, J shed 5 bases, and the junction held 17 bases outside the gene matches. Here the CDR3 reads CATQTTGGLVNNEQFF. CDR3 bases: TGTGCCACCCAAACCACCGGGGGGTTGGTAAACAATGAGCAGTTCTTC.

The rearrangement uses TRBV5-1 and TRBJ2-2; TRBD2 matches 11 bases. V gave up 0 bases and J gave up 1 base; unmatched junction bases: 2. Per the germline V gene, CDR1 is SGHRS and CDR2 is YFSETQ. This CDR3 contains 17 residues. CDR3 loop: CASSLGLAGMNTGELFF. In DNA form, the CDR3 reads TGCGCCAGCAGCTTGGGACTAGCGGGGATGAACACCGGGGAGCTGTTTTTT.

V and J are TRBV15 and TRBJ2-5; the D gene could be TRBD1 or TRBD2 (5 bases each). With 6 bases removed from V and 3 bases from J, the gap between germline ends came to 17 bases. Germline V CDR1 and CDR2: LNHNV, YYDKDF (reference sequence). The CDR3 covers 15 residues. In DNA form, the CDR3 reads TGTGCCACCAGGGAACCCGGGACGGTAGAAGAGACCCAGTACTTC. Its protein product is CATREPGTVEETQYF.